Each of the 29 T cell receptor beta chains below was sequenced from the same sample in a study of human CD4 T cells and Enterobacteriaceae. Memory CD4+ T cells were sorted as all CD4+ cells except CD45RA+CCR7+CD95- naive cells, over 95% pure. The protocol was immunoSEQ multiplex PCR, while the TCRdb copy is restricted to in-frame clones and leaves out a portion. The table lists about 29,000 clones, approximately 82% of them singletons, with around 1.8% in the top ten. Sequenced material: memory CD4+ T cells from blood. Receptors originate from a human donor in good health.

This clone was observed a few times. This chain uses TRBV5-1 with TRBJ2-2, with D tentatively TRBD1 (6 bases). Germline CDR1 reads SGHRS; CDR2 reads YFSETQ. The V end was cut by 0 bases, the J end by 0 bases, with 12 bases between. The CDR3 spans 17 residues. The CDR3 spells CASSLGQEIANTGELFF. Here the CDR3 DNA reads TGCGCCAGCAGCTTGGGACAGGAAATCGCGAACACCGGGGAGCTGTTTTTT.

This chain joins TRBV30 and TRBJ2-6; no clear D. Germline-derived CDR1 and CDR2 are GTSNPN and SVGIG (reference sequence). Between the trimmed V and J ends, which lost 0 bases and 1 base, there was a span of 7 bases. This CDR3 comprises 15 residues. The CDR3 DNA reads as TGTGCCTGGAGTGTAGAGCCGTCTGGGGCCAACGTCCTGACTTTC. It encodes CAWSVEPSGANVLTF.

The chain recombines TRBV6-5 with TRBJ1-2; D call uncertain. Trimming took 0 bases from V and 4 from J, leaving 12 bases between them. The germline V gene encodes CDR1 MNHEY and CDR2 SVGAGI. This CDR3 has 15 residues. For the CDR3, the DNA is TGTGCCAGCAGTTACTCGAGCGGGGTAGGCTATGGCTACACCTTC. Protein sequence: CASSYSSGVGYGYTF.

V usage is TRBV11-2 and J usage is TRBJ1-1, with 7 bases that match TRBD1. CDR1 and CDR2 from the germline V gene are SGHAT and FQNNGV. V lost 5 bases, J lost 4 bases, and 7 bases stayed unmatched. CDR3 length equals 14 residues. In DNA form, the CDR3 reads TGTGCCAGCAGCGCAAGTCAGGGGGGCACTGAAGCTTTCTTT. Residues: CASSASQGGTEAFF.

The CDR3 protein is CASSLLGRSGETQYF. CDR3 coding DNA: TGTGCCAGCAGCTTGCTCGGGAGGAGTGGGGAGACCCAGTACTTC. This rearrangement joins TRBV7-8 to TRBJ2-5; 7 bases map to TRBD2. The CDR3 contains 15 residues. Germline CDR1 is SGHVS and CDR2 is FQNEAQ. After removal of 3 bases from V and 5 bases from J, the junction contained 9 bases not matched to a gene. Full variable domain (remainder filled in from reference TRBV7-8 and TRBJ2-5): GAGVSQSPRYKVAKRGQDVALRCDPISGHVSLFWYQQALGQGPEFLTYFQNEAQLDKSGLPSDRFFAERPEGSVSTLKIQRTQQEDSAVYLCASSLLGRSGETQYFGPGTRLLVL.

This clone was seen once. The chain uses TRBV29-1 and TRBJ2-5; D gene uncertain. The CDR3 totals 13 residues. Trimming took 7 bases from V and 2 from J, leaving 14 bases between them. Per the germline V gene, CDR1 is SQVTM and CDR2 is ANQGSEA. This chain's CDR3 is CSALRARQETQYF. The CDR3 DNA reads TGCAGCGCCCTGAGAGCAAGGCAAGAGACCCAGTACTTC.

This chain joins TRBV7-2 and TRBJ1-5; TRBD1 is a possible D gene (5 bases). This CDR3 has 15 residues. Germline CDR1 reads SGHTA; CDR2 reads FQGNSA. Trimming cost V 5 bases and J 0 bases, with 11 bases left between them. The CDR3 loop is CASSPRGYSNQPQHF. The DNA of the CDR3 is TGTGCCAGCAGCCCCCGGGGCTATAGCAATCAGCCCCAGCATTTT.

This clone was seen a handful of times. Other DNA sequences from this sample encode an identical CDR3 as well. This chain links TRBV18 with TRBJ2-2, with no clear D. Germline V CDR1 and CDR2: KGHSH, LQKENI. This CDR3 has 13 amino acids. Between the trimmed V and J ends, which lost 3 bases and 1 base, there was a span of 3 bases. The CDR3 DNA follows: TGTGCCAGCTCACCCCAGAACACCGGGGAGCTGTTTTTT. It specifies CASSPQNTGELFF. The whole variable domain, remainder taken from reference TRBV18 and TRBJ2-2, is NAGVMQNPRHLVRRRGQEARLRCSPMKGHSHVYWYRQLPEEGLKFMVYLQKENIIDESGMPKERFSAEFPKEGPSILRIQQVVRGDSAAYFCASSPQNTGELFFGEGSRLTVL.

The CDR3 coding sequence is TGTGCCAGCTGCCGGGTTGCCTACAATGAGCAGTTCTTC. Its protein product is CASCRVAYNEQFF. The chain uses TRBV6-1 and TRBJ2-1; D gene uncertain. Looked up from germline, CDR1 is MNHNS and CDR2 is SASEGT. V lost 8 bases to trimming and J lost 2 bases, with 10 bases between them. CDR3 length: 13 amino acids.

The chain joins TRBV14 to TRBJ1-1; D is undetermined. The CDR3 has 13 amino acids. Trimming removed 2 bases from V and 4 bases from J, with 8 bases in between. CDR1 and CDR2 (germline): SGHDN, FVKESK. The CDR3, as DNA: TGTGCCAGCAGCCAATCTCGGACCACTGAAGCTTTCTTT. It is translated as CASSQSRTTEAFF.

V and J are TRBV30 and TRBJ2-5; 14 positions match TRBD2. The CDR3 runs to 13 residues. Per the germline V gene, CDR1 is GTSNPN and CDR2 is SVGIG (reference sequence). Trimming cost V 5 bases and J 4 bases; bases outside gene matches: 0. CDR3 in DNA: TGTGCCTGGGGGACTAGCGGGAGAGAGACCCAGTACTTC. Translation gives CAWGTSGRETQYF.

The V gene is TRBV5-1, the J gene TRBJ2-1; 10 bases align to TRBD1. CDR3 length equals 15 residues. Per the germline V gene, CDR1 is SGHRS and CDR2 is YFSETQ. J was trimmed by 3 bases and V by 4 bases; bases with no gene match: 4. The CDR3 nucleotides are TGCGCCAGCAGCATAAGGACAGGGGGCTACAATGAGCAGTTCTTC. Translating gives CASSIRTGGYNEQFF.

This clone was seen a single time. This chain connects TRBV10-3 to TRBJ2-1; tentative D call: TRBD2 (6 bases). The CDR3 runs to 13 residues. Germline lookup yields CDR1 ENHRY and CDR2 SYGVKD. The V gene lost 4 bases and the J gene lost 4 bases, with 8 bases spanning the gap. In DNA form, the CDR3 reads TGTGCCATCAGTGTGACTAGTTACAATGAGCAGTTCTTC. Translating gives CAISVTSYNEQFF.

The chain combines TRBV7-9 with TRBJ1-2; 7 nucleotides line up with TRBD1. V shed 2 bases, J shed 3 bases, and the junction held 6 bases outside the gene matches. There are 15 residues in the CDR3. The V gene's germline CDR1 is SEHNR and CDR2 FQNEAQ (reference sequence). The CDR3 protein is CASSLRDSHHYGYTF. The DNA of the CDR3 is TGTGCCAGCAGCTTACGGGACAGCCACCACTATGGCTACACCTTC. The entire variable domain, with the rest obtained from reference TRBV7-9 and TRBJ1-2, is as follows: DTGVSQNPRHKITKRGQNVTFRCDPISEHNRLYWYRQTLGQGPEFLTYFQNEAQLEKSRLLSDRFSAERPKGSFSTLEIQRTEQGDSAMYLCASSLRDSHHYGYTFGSGTRLTVV.

The chain recombines TRBV19 with TRBJ2-7; 9 nucleotides align to TRBD1. V gave up 6 bases and J gave up 3 bases; unmatched junction bases: 9. The germline V gene encodes CDR1 LNHDA and CDR2 SQIVND (reference sequence). This CDR3 has 15 amino acids. The CDR3 DNA reads as TGTGCCAGTAGCCTCCGGGACAGGGACATCTACGAGCAGTACTTC. It translates to CASSLRDRDIYEQYF.

The rearrangement uses TRBV10-1 and TRBJ2-5; TRBD1 agrees at 8 bases. Germline V CDR1 and CDR2: WNHNN, SYGVQD (reference sequence). This CDR3 is built from 15 residues. J lost 1 base, V lost 5 bases, and 6 bases had no gene match. The CDR3 spells CASSSSTGGQETQYF. CDR3 DNA sequence: TGCGCCAGCAGTAGTAGTACAGGGGGCCAAGAGACCCAGTACTTC.

The chain uses TRBV5-1 and TRBJ2-4, with D tentatively TRBD2 (5 bases). CDR1 is SGHRS, CDR2 YFSETQ, per germline. V lost 4 bases and J lost 9, with 8 bases in between. The CDR3 has 11 amino acids. The DNA for the CDR3 is TGCGCCAGCAGCGAGGGTCCCATTCAGTACTTC. Translation: CASSEGPIQYF.

V and J are TRBV28 and TRBJ2-7; D tentatively fits TRBD1 or TRBD2 (6 bases each). Germline lookup yields CDR1 MDHEN and CDR2 SYDVKM. CDR3 size: 15 residues. V lost 5 bases to trimming and J lost 3 bases, with 17 bases between them. The CDR3 coding sequence is TGTGCCAGCAGTGGGGTCCGGGGGCGAATCTACGAGCAGTACTTC. Its translation: CASSGVRGRIYEQYF.

This chain joins TRBV15 and TRBJ1-2; 12 positions agree with TRBD1. Germline-derived CDR1 and CDR2 are LNHNV and YYDKDF (reference sequence). V was clipped by 6 bases and J by 8 bases; unmatched bases: 16. There are 17 residues in the CDR3. CDR3 protein: CATSTYGTGGAMEGYTF. CDR3 sequence (DNA): TGTGCCACCAGTACTTATGGGACAGGGGGCGCGATGGAGGGCTACACCTTC.

The chain uses TRBV11-2 and TRBJ1-5; D gene ambiguous. The CDR3 runs to 14 residues. The V and J ends lost 7 bases and 3 bases respectively, with 13 bases between them. Germline CDR1 is SGHAT and CDR2 is FQNNGV. The chain's CDR3 is CASTQNEPNQPQHF. The CDR3 region has the DNA TGTGCCAGCACCCAAAACGAGCCCAATCAGCCCCAGCATTTT.

This clone came up once. The V call is TRBV7-9, the J call TRBJ2-6, with D maybe TRBD1 (6 bases). The CDR3 is made up of 15 amino acids. From germline, CDR1 is SEHNR and CDR2 FQNEAQ (reference sequence). The V gene lost 7 bases and the J gene lost 2 bases, with 12 bases spanning the gap. In nucleotides, the CDR3 is TGTGCCAGCACCCCAGGGGTAGCTGGGGCCAACGTCCTGACTTTC. It is translated as CASTPGVAGANVLTF.

This sequence joins TRBV19 and TRBJ2-1; D is uncertain. Per the germline V gene, CDR1 is LNHDA and CDR2 is SQIVND (reference sequence). The CDR3 extends over 13 amino acids. V was trimmed by 3 bases and J by 9 bases, leaving 12 bases between them. CDR3 sequence: CASSIQGEREQFF. The CDR3 DNA is TGTGCCAGTAGTATCCAAGGCGAGCGTGAGCAGTTCTTC.

V and J are TRBV27 and TRBJ1-4, with D unclear. The length of the CDR3 is 15 residues. The germline V gene has CDR1 MNHEY and CDR2 SMNVEV (reference sequence). V lost 5 bases and J lost 8, with 18 bases in between. DNA of the CDR3: TGTGCCAGCAGTAGCAGGCGGCAAGTAGGGGAAAAACTGTTTTTT. As protein: CASSSRRQVGEKLFF.

V and J are TRBV6-5 and TRBJ2-1, with D possibly TRBD2 on 7 matching bases. The CDR3 covers 11 residues. CDR1 and CDR2 (germline): MNHEY, SVGAGI. V lost 10 bases, J lost 9 bases, and 13 bases lay in between. The DNA of the CDR3 is TGTGCCACCAAGAGGGGGGGTGAGCAGTTCTTC. Its protein is CATKRGGEQFF.

A remark on this clone: Compared with germline, one end of the junction differs, possibly owing to a read error. The rearrangement uses TRBV29-1 and TRBJ2-7, with D hard to call. CDR1 is SQVTM, CDR2 ANQGSEA, per germline. The CDR3 has 11 residues. CDR3 protein: CSVQELYEQYF. CDR3 in DNA: TGCAGCGTTCAAGAGCTCTACGAGCAGTACTTC.

The chain recombines TRBV18 with TRBJ1-1, with 7 bases fitting TRBD1. The CDR3 runs 13 residues. Germline V lookup: CDR1 KGHSH, CDR2 LQKENI. J gave up 6 bases and V 3 bases, and 4 bases lay outside the gene matches. CDR3 residues: CASSPRQGAEAFF. CDR3 DNA: TGTGCCAGCTCACCTCGACAGGGTGCTGAAGCTTTCTTT.

This rearrangement joins TRBV2 to TRBJ1-3; no firm D call. The CDR3 is made up of 14 amino acids. Germline assignment: CDR1 SNHLY and CDR2 FYNNEI. V lost 6 bases and J 2 bases, leaving 11 bases between the germline ends. The CDR3 DNA reads TGTGCCAGCAGACCGACCCAGACTGGAAACACCATATATTTT. It yields the protein CASRPTQTGNTIYF.

The chain links TRBV7-9 to TRBJ1-1, with 8 bases identical to TRBD1. The CDR3 runs 13 residues. V lost 7 bases and J lost 8; bases outside the gene matches: 9. The germline CDR1 and CDR2 sequences are SEHNR and FQNEAQ (reference sequence). In nucleotides, the CDR3 is TGTGCCAGCATCCTTCTCAGGGGGCAGGAAGCTTTCTTT. Its protein product is CASILLRGQEAFF.

This clone was observed a single time. The chain uses TRBV10-1 and TRBJ2-7, with D maybe TRBD2 (6 bases). CDR1 and CDR2 from the germline V gene are WNHNN and SYGVQD (reference sequence). This CDR3 region has 16 residues. The V end lost 2 bases, the J end lost 0 bases, and 14 bases lay between the germline ends. CDR3 protein: CASSEVGGVGSYEQYF. The CDR3 DNA is TGCGCCAGCAGTGAGGTCGGAGGGGTCGGCTCCTACGAGCAGTACTTC.